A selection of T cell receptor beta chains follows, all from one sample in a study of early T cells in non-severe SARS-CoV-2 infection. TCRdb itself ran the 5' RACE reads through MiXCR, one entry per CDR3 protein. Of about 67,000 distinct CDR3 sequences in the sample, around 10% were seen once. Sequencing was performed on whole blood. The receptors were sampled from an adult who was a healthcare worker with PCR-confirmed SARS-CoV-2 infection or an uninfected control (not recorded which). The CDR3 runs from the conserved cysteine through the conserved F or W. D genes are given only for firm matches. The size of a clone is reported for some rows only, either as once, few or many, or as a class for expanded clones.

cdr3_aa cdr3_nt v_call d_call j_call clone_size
CASSLPSGSNEQFF TGTGCCAGCAGTTTGCCTAGCGGGAGCAATGAGCAGTTCTTC TRBV28 TRBD2 TRBJ2-1 .
CASSFGPEETQYF TGTGCCAGCAGTTTTGGGCCAGAAGAGACCCAGTACTTC TRBV27 . TRBJ2-5 few
CASIRSGIGDNEQFF TGTGCCAGCATCCGTAGCGGGATCGGTGACAATGAGCAGTTCTTC TRBV7-9 TRBD2 TRBJ2-1 many
CVWSRTSRRGYEQYF TGTGTCTGGAGTAGGACTAGCCGCCGAGGCTACGAGCAGTACTTC TRBV30 TRBD2 TRBJ2-7 .
CASSVASGGVVEQFF TGTGCCAGCAGCGTAGCTAGCGGGGGAGTTGTTGAGCAGTTCTTC TRBV9 TRBD2 TRBJ2-1 few
CASSPLRGQINSQETQYF TGTGCCAGCAGTCCACTCAGAGGACAGATCAACTCCCAAGAGACCCAGTACTTC TRBV12-3/TRBV12-4 . TRBJ2-5 few
CASSQGGSGANVLTF TGTGCCAGCAGCCAAGGGGGATCTGGGGCCAACGTCCTGACTTTC TRBV3-1 . TRBJ2-6 few
CASSLSGRGRETQYF TGTGCCAGCAGCCTTAGCGGGAGGGGACGAGAGACCCAGTACTTC TRBV12-3/TRBV12-4 TRBD2 TRBJ2-5 many
CASSLAVDRDYEQYF TGCGCCAGCAGCTTGGCTGTGGACAGAGACTACGAGCAGTACTTC TRBV5-1 . TRBJ2-7 many
CSVRTSLSYNEQFF TGCAGCGTCCGGACTAGTCTCTCCTACAATGAGCAGTTCTTC TRBV29-1 TRBD2 TRBJ2-1 many
CSALRTSRPYEQYF TGCAGTGCTCTCCGGACTAGCAGACCCTACGAGCAGTACTTC TRBV20-1 TRBD2 TRBJ2-7 .
CSARDPSGRADNEQFF TGCAGTGCTAGAGATCCGAGCGGGAGGGCCGACAATGAGCAGTTCTTC TRBV20-1 TRBD2 TRBJ2-1 few
CASSRGSTDTQYF TGTGCCAGCAGCCGGGGAAGCACAGATACGCAGTATTTT TRBV12-3/TRBV12-4 . TRBJ2-3 many
CSARPSGSSYNEQFF TGCAGTGCTAGACCTAGCGGGAGCTCCTACAATGAGCAGTTCTTC TRBV20-1 TRBD2 TRBJ2-1 many
CASSLGQGADTQYF TGTGCCAGCTCACTAGGACAGGGGGCAGATACGCAGTATTTT TRBV18 TRBD1 TRBJ2-3 many
CASSPQGAGYNEQFF TGTGCCAGCAGCCCACAGGGCGCGGGTTACAATGAGCAGTTCTTC TRBV13 . TRBJ2-1 many
CSVGVSQETQYF TGCAGCGTGGGGGTCAGCCAAGAGACCCAGTACTTC TRBV29-1 . TRBJ2-5 .
CAWSVGPTYEQYF TGTGCCTGGAGTGTTGGCCCTACCTACGAGCAGTACTTC TRBV30 . TRBJ2-7 many
CASSPTPTGYNEQFF TGTGCCAGCAGCCCTACACCGACGGGATACAATGAGCAGTTCTTC TRBV3-1 . TRBJ2-1 many
CSASGRLGVVPNEQFF TGCAGTGCTAGTGGGAGACTAGGGGTCGTTCCGAATGAGCAGTTCTTC TRBV20-1 . TRBJ2-1 many
CAWSSDTDTQYF TGTGCCTGGAGTTCGGACACAGATACGCAGTATTTT TRBV30 . TRBJ2-3 many
CASRRKTKETQYF TGCGCCAGCAGACGTAAGACAAAAGAGACCCAGTACTTC TRBV23-1 . TRBJ2-5 many
CATSRGSQGARNEQFF TGTGCCACCAGCAGAGGTTCACAGGGGGCGCGGAATGAGCAGTTCTTC TRBV15 TRBD1 TRBJ2-1 many
CASSALEETQYF TGTGCCAGCAGTGCTTTGGAGGAGACCCAGTACTTC TRBV2 . TRBJ2-5 few
CSARAPDGLFLIEQYF TGCAGTGCTAGAGCCCCGGACGGACTTTTCCTAATCGAGCAGTACTTC TRBV20-1 . TRBJ2-7 many
CASSQNRGSGQPQHF TGTGCCAGCAGCCAGAATAGGGGATCTGGTCAGCCCCAGCATTTT TRBV7-2 . TRBJ1-5 many
CASSYGQYF TGTGCCAGCAGCTACGGACAGTACTTC TRBV6-1 . TRBJ2-5 .
CSVEEATSGHYNEQFF TGCAGCGTTGAAGAGGCGACTAGCGGGCACTACAATGAGCAGTTCTTC TRBV29-1 TRBD2 TRBJ2-1 .
CASSGFQGYTF TGCGCCAGCAGCGGGTTCCAGGGCTACACCTTC TRBV5-1 . TRBJ1-2 many
CAISADSSYNEQFF TGTGCCATCAGTGCCGATAGCTCCTACAATGAGCAGTTCTTC TRBV10-3 . TRBJ2-1 many
CASSTTSGRQNEQFF TGTGCCAGCAGTACTACTAGCGGGAGGCAAAATGAGCAGTTCTTC TRBV12-3/TRBV12-4 TRBD2 TRBJ2-1 .
CASSSSPGPRVEQYF TGTGCCAGCAGCTCCTCCCCGGGACCCCGGGTCGAGCAGTACTTC TRBV7-2 . TRBJ2-7 .
CASSLGQPGQDTQYF TGTGCCAGCAGCCTAGGACAGCCCGGTCAAGATACGCAGTATTTT TRBV2 . TRBJ2-3 many
CASSPRTENTEAFF TGTGCCAGCAGCCCAAGGACAGAGAACACTGAAGCTTTCTTT TRBV3-1 . TRBJ1-1 many
CASSSGGLEFF TGTGCCAGTTCTAGCGGGGGCCTGGAGTTCTTC TRBV19 TRBD2 TRBJ2-1 many
CASSSWTGEGYQPQHF TGTGCCAGCAGTTCATGGACAGGGGAAGGCTATCAGCCCCAGCATTTT TRBV6-5 TRBD1 TRBJ1-5 many
CASSPVGLAVFTDTQYF TGTGCCAGCAGTCCGGTGGGACTAGCGGTCTTCACAGATACGCAGTATTTT TRBV6-5 TRBD2 TRBJ2-3 many
CASGLVLAGGPVSEQYF TGTGCTAGTGGTTTGGTCCTAGCGGGAGGGCCGGTTAGCGAGCAGTACTTC TRBV12-5 TRBD2 TRBJ2-7 .
CSASEAGQGLLTRTQYF TGCAGTGCTAGCGAGGCAGGGCAGGGGCTGTTGACACGGACCCAGTACTTC TRBV20-1 . TRBJ2-5 few
CSVSRGRDGYTF TGCAGCGTTTCCCGCGGAAGGGATGGCTACACCTTC TRBV29-1 . TRBJ1-2 .
CASSMLDTQYF TGTGCCAGTAGTATGTTAGATACGCAGTATTTT TRBV19 . TRBJ2-3 .
CASSEGTVTLDTQYF TGTGCCAGCAGCGAGGGGACCGTCACCCTAGATACGCAGTATTTT TRBV9 . TRBJ2-3 few
CASSELAGGPETQYF TGTGCCAGCAGTGAACTAGCGGGAGGGCCGGAGACCCAGTACTTC TRBV6-1 TRBD2 TRBJ2-5 many
CASSALTSGDNEQFF TGTGCCAGCAGCGCCTTGACTAGCGGAGACAATGAGCAGTTCTTC TRBV11-3 TRBD2 TRBJ2-1 few
CASSPAGGLSQHF TGTGCCAGCAGCCCGGCAGGGGGCTTATCCCAGCATTTT TRBV7-9 TRBD1 TRBJ1-5 .
CASSPVRAAGELFF TGTGCCAGCAGCCCAGTGAGGGCCGCCGGGGAGCTGTTTTTT TRBV7-6 . TRBJ2-2 many
CSVEEGEKLFF TGCAGCGTTGAGGAAGGCGAAAAACTGTTTTTT TRBV29-1 . TRBJ1-4 .
CSVRSSYNEQFF TGCAGCGTTCGAAGCTCCTACAATGAGCAGTTCTTC TRBV29-1 . TRBJ2-1 many
CASSPGLVPYEQYF TGTGCCAGCAGTCCAGGCCTGGTGCCCTACGAGCAGTACTTC TRBV12-3/TRBV12-4 . TRBJ2-7 .
CSVKPGGPSYEQYF TGCAGCGTGAAGCCGGGGGGCCCTTCCTACGAGCAGTACTTC TRBV29-1 . TRBJ2-7 many
CATTGGGRGTGELFF TGTGCCACTACTGGGGGCGGCCGGGGGACCGGGGAGCTGTTTTTT TRBV19 . TRBJ2-2 few
CASSSGTLTYEQYF TGTGCCAGCAGTTCCGGGACTCTCACCTACGAGCAGTACTTC TRBV5-4 . TRBJ2-7 many
CSARAGQGVADTQYF TGCAGTGCTAGAGCTGGTCAGGGGGTTGCAGATACGCAGTATTTT TRBV20-1 TRBD1 TRBJ2-3 many
CASSQSPASSYNEQFF TGTGCCAGCAGCCAATCCCCAGCTAGCTCCTACAATGAGCAGTTCTTC TRBV16 . TRBJ2-1 .
CASSFGGTANTGELFF TGTGCCAGCAGCTTCGGCGGGACAGCCAACACCGGGGAGCTGTTTTTT TRBV7-6 . TRBJ2-2 many